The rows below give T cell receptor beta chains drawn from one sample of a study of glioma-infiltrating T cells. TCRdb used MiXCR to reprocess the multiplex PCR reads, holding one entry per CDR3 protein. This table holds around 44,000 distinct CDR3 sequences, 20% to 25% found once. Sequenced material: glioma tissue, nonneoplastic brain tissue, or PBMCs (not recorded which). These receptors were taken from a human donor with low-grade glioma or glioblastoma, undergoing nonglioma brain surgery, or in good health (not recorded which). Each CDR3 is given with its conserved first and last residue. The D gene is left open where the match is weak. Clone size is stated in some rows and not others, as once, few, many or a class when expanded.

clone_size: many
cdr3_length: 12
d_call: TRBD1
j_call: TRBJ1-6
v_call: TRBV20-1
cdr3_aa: CSARTGSSPLHF
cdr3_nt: TGCAGTGCTCGGACAGGCAGCTCACCCCTCCACTTT

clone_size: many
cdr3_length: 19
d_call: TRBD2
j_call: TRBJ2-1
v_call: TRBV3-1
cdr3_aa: CASSPSKGLAGGPSNEQFF
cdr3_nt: TGTGCCAGCAGCCCATCTAAAGGGCTAGCGGGAGGGCCCTCCAATGAGCAGTTCTTC

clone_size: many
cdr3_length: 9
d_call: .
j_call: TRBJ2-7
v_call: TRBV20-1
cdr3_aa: CSVPGEQYF
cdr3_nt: TGCAGTGTCCCCGGCGAGCAGTACTTC

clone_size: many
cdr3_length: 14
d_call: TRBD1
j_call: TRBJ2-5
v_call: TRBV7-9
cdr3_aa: CASSSGTVGETQYF
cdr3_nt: TGTGCCAGCAGCTCAGGGACAGTCGGAGAGACCCAGTACTTC

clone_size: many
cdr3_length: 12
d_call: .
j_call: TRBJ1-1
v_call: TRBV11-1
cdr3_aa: CASSFPNTEAFF
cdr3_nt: TGTGCCAGCAGCTTTCCGAACACTGAAGCTTTCTTT

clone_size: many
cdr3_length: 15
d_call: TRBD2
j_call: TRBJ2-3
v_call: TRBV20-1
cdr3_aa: CSALKTSGGEDTQYF
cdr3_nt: TGCAGTGCCCTGAAGACTAGCGGGGGGGAAGATACGCAGTATTTT

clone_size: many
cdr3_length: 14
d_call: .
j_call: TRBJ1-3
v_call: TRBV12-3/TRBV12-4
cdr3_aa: CASRPGISGNTIYF
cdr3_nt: TGTGCCAGCAGGCCGGGGATCTCTGGAAACACCATATATTTT

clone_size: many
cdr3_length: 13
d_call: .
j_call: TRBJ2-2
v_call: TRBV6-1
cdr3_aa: CASSTPATGELFF
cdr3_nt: TGTGCCAGCAGTACACCAGCGACCGGGGAGCTGTTTTTT

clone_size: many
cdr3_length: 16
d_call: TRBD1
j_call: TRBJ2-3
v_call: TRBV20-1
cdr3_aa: CSARTIGQGATDTQYF
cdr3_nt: TGCAGTGCTAGAACCATCGGACAGGGGGCTACAGATACGCAGTATTTT

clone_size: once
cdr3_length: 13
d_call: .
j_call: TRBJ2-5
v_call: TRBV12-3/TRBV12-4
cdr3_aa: CASSIDRQETQYF
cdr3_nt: TGTGCCAGCAGTATAGACAGACAAGAGACCCAGTACTTC

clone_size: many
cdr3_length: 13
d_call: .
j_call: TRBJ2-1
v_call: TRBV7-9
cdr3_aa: CASIPTGGGEQFF
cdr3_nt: TGTGCCAGCATCCCTACAGGGGGGGGTGAGCAGTTCTTC

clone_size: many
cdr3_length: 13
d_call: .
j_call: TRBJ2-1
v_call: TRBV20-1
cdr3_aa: CSARASAYNEQFF
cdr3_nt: TGCAGTGCCCGGGCTAGCGCATACAATGAGCAGTTCTTC

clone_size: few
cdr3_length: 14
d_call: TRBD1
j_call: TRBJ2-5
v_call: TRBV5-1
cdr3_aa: CASSPGQGQETQYF
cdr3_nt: TGCGCCAGCAGCCCTGGACAGGGGCAAGAGACCCAGTACTTC

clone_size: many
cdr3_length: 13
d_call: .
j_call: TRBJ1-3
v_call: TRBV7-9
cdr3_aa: CASSSNSGNTIYF
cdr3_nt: TGTGCCAGCAGCTCAAACTCTGGAAACACCATATATTTT

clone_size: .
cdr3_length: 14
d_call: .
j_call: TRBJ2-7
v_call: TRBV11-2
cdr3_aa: CASSLSRSSYEQYF
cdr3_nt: TGTGCCAGCAGCTTGTCGAGGAGCTCCTACGAGCAGTACTTC

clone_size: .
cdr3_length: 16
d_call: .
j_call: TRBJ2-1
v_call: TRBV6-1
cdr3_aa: CASSEGDMSSYNEQFF
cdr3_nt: TGTGCCAGCAGTGAAGGGGACATGAGCTCCTACAATGAGCAGTTCTTC

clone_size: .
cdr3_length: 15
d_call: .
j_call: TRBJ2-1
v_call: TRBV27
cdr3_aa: CAGSLSHRGGTEQFF
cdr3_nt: TGTGCCGGCAGCCTCTCGCATCGGGGCGGTACGGAGCAGTTCTTC

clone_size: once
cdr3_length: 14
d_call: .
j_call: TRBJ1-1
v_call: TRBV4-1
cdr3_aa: CASIQGGDYTEAFF
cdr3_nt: TGTGCCAGCATCCAAGGGGGGGATTACACTGAAGCTTTCTTT

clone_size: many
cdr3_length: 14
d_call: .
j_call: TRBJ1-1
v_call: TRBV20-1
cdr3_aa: CSAVQTAIGTEAFF
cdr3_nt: TGCAGTGCTGTACAGACAGCAATCGGCACTGAAGCTTTCTTT

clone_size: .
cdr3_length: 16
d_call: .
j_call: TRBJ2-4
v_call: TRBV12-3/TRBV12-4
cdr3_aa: CASSFDPALSKNIQYF
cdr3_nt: TGTGCCAGCAGTTTTGATCCAGCGTTGTCCAAAAACATTCAGTACTTC

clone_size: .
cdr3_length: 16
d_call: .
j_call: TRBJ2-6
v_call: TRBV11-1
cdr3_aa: CASSLAGTAGTNVLTF
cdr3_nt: TGTGCCAGCAGCTTAGCGGGTACGGCTGGGACCAACGTCCTGACTTTC

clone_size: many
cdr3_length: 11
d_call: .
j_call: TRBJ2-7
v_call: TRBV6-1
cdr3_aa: CASRDPSEQYF
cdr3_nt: TGTGCCAGCAGGGATCCCTCCGAGCAGTACTTC

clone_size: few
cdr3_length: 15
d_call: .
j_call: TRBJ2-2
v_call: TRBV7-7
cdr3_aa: CASSLSARDTGELFF
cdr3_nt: TGTGCCAGCAGCTTAAGCGCGCGGGACACCGGGGAGCTGTTTTTT

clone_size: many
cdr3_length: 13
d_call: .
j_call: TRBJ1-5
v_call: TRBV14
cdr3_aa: CASSQDRGQPQHF
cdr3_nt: TGTGCCAGCAGCCAAGATCGGGGACAGCCCCAGCATTTT

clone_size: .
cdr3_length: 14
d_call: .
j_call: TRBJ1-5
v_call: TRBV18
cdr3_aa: CVSSPGLGNQPQHF
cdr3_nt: TGTGTTAGCTCCCCGGGCCTGGGCAATCAGCCCCAGCATTTT

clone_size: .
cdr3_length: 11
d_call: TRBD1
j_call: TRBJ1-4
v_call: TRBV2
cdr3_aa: CACGDRAKLFF
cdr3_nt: TGTGCCTGTGGAGACAGGGCAAAGCTGTTTTTT

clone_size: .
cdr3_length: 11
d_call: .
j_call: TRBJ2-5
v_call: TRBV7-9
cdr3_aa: CASSSANPTYF
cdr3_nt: TGTGCCAGCAGCTCTGCGAACCCCACGTACTTC

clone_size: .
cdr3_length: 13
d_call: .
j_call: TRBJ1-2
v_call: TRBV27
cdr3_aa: CASSFTAGYNYTF
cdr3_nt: TGTGCCAGCAGTTTTACTGCAGGGTATAACTACACCTTC

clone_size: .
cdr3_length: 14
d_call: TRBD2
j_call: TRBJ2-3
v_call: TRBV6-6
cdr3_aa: CANGLAGEADTQYF
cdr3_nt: TGTGCCAACGGACTAGCGGGAGAAGCAGATACGCAGTATTTT

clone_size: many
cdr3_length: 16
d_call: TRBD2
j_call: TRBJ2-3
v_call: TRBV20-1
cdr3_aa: CSARDLTRGGSDTQYF
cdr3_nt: TGCAGTGCTAGAGATCTGACGCGGGGGGGATCAGATACGCAGTATTTT

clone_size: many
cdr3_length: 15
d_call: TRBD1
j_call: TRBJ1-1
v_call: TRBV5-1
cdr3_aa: CASSSTQGANTEAFF
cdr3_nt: TGCGCCAGCAGCTCGACACAGGGGGCCAACACTGAAGCTTTCTTT

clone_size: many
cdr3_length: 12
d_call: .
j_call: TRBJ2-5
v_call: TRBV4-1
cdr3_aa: CASSQVRETQYF
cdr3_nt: TGCGCCAGCAGCCAAGTTCGAGAGACCCAGTACTTC

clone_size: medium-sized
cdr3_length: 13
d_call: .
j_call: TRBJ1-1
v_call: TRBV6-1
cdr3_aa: CASSRIADTEAFF
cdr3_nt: TGTGCCAGCAGTCGCATAGCGGACACTGAAGCTTTCTTT

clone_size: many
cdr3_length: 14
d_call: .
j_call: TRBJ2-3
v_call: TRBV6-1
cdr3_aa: CAGGYTRGTDTQYF
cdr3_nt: TGTGCCGGAGGGTACACACGAGGGACAGATACGCAGTATTTT

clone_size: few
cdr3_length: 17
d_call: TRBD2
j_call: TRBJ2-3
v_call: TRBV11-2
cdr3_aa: CASSPRTSGKFTDTQYF
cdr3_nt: TGTGCCAGCAGCCCCCGGACTAGCGGGAAGTTCACAGATACGCAGTATTTT

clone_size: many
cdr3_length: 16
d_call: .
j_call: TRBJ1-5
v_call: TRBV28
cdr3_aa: CASSMHLLGGNQPQHF
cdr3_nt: TGTGCCAGCAGTATGCATCTCCTAGGCGGCAATCAGCCCCAGCATTTT

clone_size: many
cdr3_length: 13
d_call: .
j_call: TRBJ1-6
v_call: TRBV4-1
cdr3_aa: CASGPFEGSPLHF
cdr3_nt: TGCGCCAGCGGGCCCTTCGAAGGTTCACCCCTCCACTTT

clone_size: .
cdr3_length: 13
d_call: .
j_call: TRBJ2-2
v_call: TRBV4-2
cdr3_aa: CASSQGVAGELFF
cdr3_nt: TGTGCCAGCAGCCAAGGGGTGGCCGGGGAGCTGTTTTTT

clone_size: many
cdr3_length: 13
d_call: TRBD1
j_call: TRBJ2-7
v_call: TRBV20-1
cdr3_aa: CSATGTESYEQYF
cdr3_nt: TGCAGTGCTACCGGGACAGAGAGTTACGAGCAGTACTTC

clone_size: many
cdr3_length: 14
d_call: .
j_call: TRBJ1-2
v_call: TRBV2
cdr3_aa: CASSERKGTDGYTF
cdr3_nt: TGTGCCAGCAGTGAACGGAAAGGGACTGATGGCTACACCTTC

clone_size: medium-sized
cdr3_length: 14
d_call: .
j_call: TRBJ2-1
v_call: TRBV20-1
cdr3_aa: CSASLLIEGNEQFF
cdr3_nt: TGCAGTGCTAGTCTCCTAATTGAAGGGAATGAGCAGTTCTTC

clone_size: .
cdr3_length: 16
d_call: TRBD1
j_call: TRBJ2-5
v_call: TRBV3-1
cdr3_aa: CASSQTAGTGVETQYF
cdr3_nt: TGTGCCAGCAGCCAGACGGCCGGGACAGGGGTTGAGACCCAGTACTTC

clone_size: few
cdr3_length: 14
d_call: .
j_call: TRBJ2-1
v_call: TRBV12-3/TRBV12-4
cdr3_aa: CASSLVSTSTEQFF
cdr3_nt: TGTGCCAGCAGTTTAGTCTCGACTAGTACTGAGCAGTTCTTC

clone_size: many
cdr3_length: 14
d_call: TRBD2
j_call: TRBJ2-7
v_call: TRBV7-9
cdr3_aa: CASSPLAVTYEQYF
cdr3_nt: TGTGCCAGCAGCCCACTAGCGGTAACCTACGAGCAGTACTTC

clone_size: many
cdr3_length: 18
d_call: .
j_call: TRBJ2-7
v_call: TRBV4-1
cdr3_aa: CASSQLISQGSSSYEQYF
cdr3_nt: TGCGCCAGCAGCCAGTTGATATCCCAGGGGTCCTCTTCCTACGAGCAGTACTTC

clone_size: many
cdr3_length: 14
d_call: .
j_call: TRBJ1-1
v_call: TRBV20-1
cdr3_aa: CSAQNPGKNTEAFF
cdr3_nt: TGCAGTGCTCAGAACCCGGGAAAGAACACTGAAGCTTTCTTT

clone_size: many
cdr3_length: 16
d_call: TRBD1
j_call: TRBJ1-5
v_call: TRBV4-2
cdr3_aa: CASSQEGDRVGQPQHF
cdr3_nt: TGTGCCAGCAGCCAAGAAGGGGACAGGGTAGGTCAGCCCCAGCATTTT

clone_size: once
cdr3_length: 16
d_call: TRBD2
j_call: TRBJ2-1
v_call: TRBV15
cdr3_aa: CATSSSGGGAGTEQFF
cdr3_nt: TGTGCCACCAGCAGCTCTGGCGGGGGGGCCGGTACTGAGCAGTTCTTC

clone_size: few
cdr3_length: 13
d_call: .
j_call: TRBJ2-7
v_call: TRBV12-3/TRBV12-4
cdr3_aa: CASSSLLSYEQYF
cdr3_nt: TGTGCCAGCAGTTCACTTCTCTCCTACGAGCAGTACTTC

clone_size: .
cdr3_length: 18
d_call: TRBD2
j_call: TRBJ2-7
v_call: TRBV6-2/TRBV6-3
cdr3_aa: CASSIGLARLTGSYEQYF
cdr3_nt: TGTGCCAGCAGTATAGGACTAGCAAGACTGACAGGATCCTACGAGCAGTACTTC

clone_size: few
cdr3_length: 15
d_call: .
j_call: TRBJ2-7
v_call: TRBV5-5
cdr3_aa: CASSFFSDTTYEQYF
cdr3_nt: TGTGCCAGCAGCTTTTTCTCGGACACCACCTACGAGCAGTACTTC

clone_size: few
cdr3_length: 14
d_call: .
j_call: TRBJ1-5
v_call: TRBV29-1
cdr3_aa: CSVSDRYSNQPQHF
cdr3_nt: TGCAGCGTTTCCGACAGGTATAGCAATCAGCCCCAGCATTTT

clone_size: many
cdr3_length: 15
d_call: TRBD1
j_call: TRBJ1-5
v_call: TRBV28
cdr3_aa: CASRPGTGLNQPQHF
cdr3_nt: TGTGCCAGCAGACCGGGGACAGGGCTCAATCAGCCCCAGCATTTT